Each of the 14 T cell receptor beta chains below was sequenced from the same sample in a study of cytomegalovirus exposure and HLA in healthy donors. Researchers ran the PCR with 60 Vbeta and 13 Jbeta primers. The repertoire was sequenced with immunoSEQ multiplex PCR; TCRdb's copy has only in-frame clones and lacks some. The sample lists a few hundred thousand clones; roughly 80% were seen once. Source material: PBMCs. These receptors all come from a girl aged 2 to 9 in good health and CMV-seronegative.

In its sample, this clone was seen a few times. V and J are TRBV29-1 and TRBJ2-7; D may be TRBD2 (6 bases). There are 11 residues in the CDR3. The V gene's germline CDR1 is SQVTM and CDR2 ANQGSEA. The V gene lost 6 bases and the J gene lost 2 bases, with 8 bases spanning the gap. CDR3 nucleotide sequence: TGCAGCGTGCCGGGGGCCTACGAGCAGTACTTC. It codes for CSVPGAYEQYF.

This rearrangement joins TRBV30 to TRBJ2-1; TRBD2 agrees at 7 bases. CDR1 is GTSNPN, CDR2 SVGIG, per germline (reference sequence). With V trimmed by 2 bases and J by 7 bases, 2 bases remained unmatched. This CDR3 has 12 amino acids. CDR3 sequence (DNA): TGTGCCTGGAGTTCGGGGGGAAATGAGCAGTTCTTC. Translation: CAWSSGGNEQFF.

The gene calls are TRBV30 and TRBJ1-4; D call uncertain. The CDR3 contains 14 residues. V dropped 7 bases and J dropped 0 bases, with 12 bases sitting between them. The germline CDR1 and CDR2 sequences are GTSNPN and SVGIG (reference sequence). The CDR3 here is CAYFAGPTNEKLFF. The CDR3 DNA sequence: TGTGCCTACTTTGCAGGCCCAACTAATGAAAAACTGTTTTTT.

V usage is TRBV5-1 and J usage is TRBJ2-1; 16 nucleotides line up with TRBD2. Looked up from germline, CDR1 is SGHRS and CDR2 is YFSETQ. The CDR3 extends over 17 amino acids. The J segment lost 4 bases and the V segment lost 4 bases, leaving 5 bases of the junction unmatched. Written as DNA, the CDR3 is TGCGCCAGCAGCGAGGGACTAGCGGGAGGGGGTTACAATGAGCAGTTCTTC. The encoded protein is CASSEGLAGGGYNEQFF.

J is TRBJ2-3 and V is TRBV7-2, with TRBD1 matching 7 bases. CDR1 and CDR2 (germline): SGHTA, FQGNSA. Losses at the gene ends were 6 bases for V and 4 bases for J; bases not matched to a gene: 7. The CDR3 loop spans 14 amino acids. This CDR3 reads CASRNRGRPDTQYF. The CDR3 DNA sequence: TGTGCCAGCAGAAACAGGGGACGACCAGATACGCAGTATTTT.

This chain joins TRBV7-3 and TRBJ2-5; perhaps TRBD1 as D (5 bases). Germline CDR1 reads SGHTA; CDR2 reads FQGTGA. V lost 1 base, J lost 2 bases, and 14 bases lay in between. The CDR3 has 16 amino acids. The CDR3 region has the DNA TGTGCCAGCAGCTTAAAGGGGCCTGGCACTCAAGAGACCCAGTACTTC. This encodes CASSLKGPGTQETQYF. The full variable domain, its missing parts supplied by reference TRBV7-3 and TRBJ2-5, is GAGVSQTPSNKVTEKGKYVELRCDPISGHTALYWYRQSLGQGPEFLIYFQGTGAADDSGLPNDRFFAVRPEGSVSTLKIQRTERGDSAVYLCASSLKGPGTQETQYFGPGTRLLVL.

V usage is TRBV5-1 and J usage is TRBJ1-2, with D possibly TRBD1 on 5 matching bases. Trimming stripped 0 bases from V and 5 bases from J, with 17 bases between. Germline V gene data show CDR1 as SGHRS and CDR2 as YFSETQ. The CDR3 runs to 16 residues. CDR3 coding DNA: TGCGCCAGCAGCTTGGGAGTGGGCAGGGTATCGTATGGCTACACCTTC. Protein product: CASSLGVGRVSYGYTF. Using reference TRBV5-1 and TRBJ1-2 for the parts outside the CDR3, the full variable domain is KAGVTQTPRYLIKTRGQQVTLSCSPISGHRSVSWYQQTPGQGLQFLFEYFSETQRNKGNFPGRFSGRQFSNSRSEMNVSTLELGDSALYLCASSLGVGRVSYGYTFGSGTRLTVV.

The chain joins TRBV7-7 to TRBJ1-1, with 9 bases aligning to TRBD1. Losses at the gene ends were 5 bases for V and 3 bases for J; bases not matched to a gene: 10. CDR1 is SSHAT, CDR2 FNYEAQ, per germline (reference sequence). This CDR3 is built from 16 residues. The CDR3, as DNA: TGTGCCAGCAGCCCATTCGTCGGACAGGGGTACACTGAAGCTTTCTTT. Protein sequence: CASSPFVGQGYTEAFF.

The chain uses TRBV6-1 and TRBJ2-3; 10 bases line up with TRBD1. The CDR3 sequence is 15 residues long. CDR1 is MNHNS, CDR2 SASEGT, per germline. With V trimmed by 7 bases and J by 5 bases, 9 bases remained unmatched. The DNA for the CDR3 is TGTGCCAGCACCCTTAGACAGGGGGCTAAAGATACGCAGTATTTT. Translation: CASTLRQGAKDTQYF.

This clone appeared once. The chain is built from TRBV28 and TRBJ2-7, with 8 bases lining up with TRBD1. The CDR3 has 14 amino acids. Germline V gene data show CDR1 as MDHEN and CDR2 as SYDVKM. The junction had 7 bases not matched to a gene; V was cut back by 2 bases and J by 7 bases. Written as DNA, the CDR3 is TGTGCCAGCAGTTTAACGGCAGGGGGCAGTGAGCAGTACTTC. Its translation is CASSLTAGGSEQYF.

This chain links TRBV19 with TRBJ2-3, with 11 nucleotides matching TRBD2. Looked up from germline, CDR1 is LNHDA and CDR2 is SQIVND (reference sequence). Trimming removed 5 bases from V and 4 bases from J; junction bases left unmatched: 8. The CDR3 runs 16 residues. CDR3 sequence reads: CASSSSRTSGPDTQYF. The CDR3 DNA reads TGTGCCAGTAGTTCCTCCCGGACTAGCGGGCCAGATACGCAGTATTTT.

This rearrangement joins TRBV5-1 to TRBJ2-5; possibly TRBD2 for D (5 bases). The ends were cut back, 4 bases at V and 6 bases at J, with 25 bases in the middle. The CDR3 runs to 17 residues. Germline V lookup: CDR1 SGHRS, CDR2 YFSETQ. CDR3 residues: CASSPPGLSRTWKTQYF. DNA of the CDR3: TGCGCCAGCAGCCCTCCGGGTTTGTCACGGACTTGGAAGACCCAGTACTTC.

This clone was counted a single time. The chain carries TRBV30 and TRBJ2-1, with 8 bases aligning to TRBD2. This CDR3 contains 15 residues. Germline V gives CDR1 GTSNPN, CDR2 SVGIG (reference sequence). V lost 0 bases to trimming and J lost 4 bases; unmatched junction nucleotides: 5. The CDR3 nucleotides are TGTGCCTGGAGTGTTAGCGGGGCCTTTTACAATGAGCAGTTCTTC. This sequence encodes CAWSVSGAFYNEQFF.

This rearrangement joins TRBV27 to TRBJ2-1; possible D gene TRBD2, 5 bases. The CDR3 totals 15 residues. V gave up 2 bases and J gave up 0 bases, with 8 bases separating them. Per germline, CDR1 MNHEY and CDR2 SMNVEV (reference sequence). The CDR3, as DNA: TGTGCCAGCAGTTTAACGGGAAGCTCCTACAATGAGCAGTTCTTC. Its translation is CASSLTGSSYNEQFF.